The 19 T cell receptor beta chains listed next were all sequenced from one sample in a study of CD8+CD57+ T cells in acquired aplastic anemia. The use of genomic DNA as template underpinned the TCR beta VDJ and CDR3 profiling. MiXCR, run by TCRdb on the reads, gives a single entry per CDR3 protein. Among 150,000 to 200,000 distinct CDR3 sequences listed, over 60% were seen once. Source material: sorted CD4+, CD8+, or CD8+CD57+ T cells (not recorded which) from PBMCs. These receptors all stem from a human donor with severe aplastic anemia or a healthy control (not recorded which).

As DNA, the CDR3 is TGTGCCAGCAGAACAGGGCGTAGCGAGCAGTACTTC. This codes for CASRTGRSEQYF. The chain uses TRBV6-1 and TRBJ2-7, with D perhaps TRBD1 (6 bases). Germline V lookup: CDR1 MNHNS, CDR2 SASEGT. Trimming took 6 bases from V and 6 from J, leaving 12 bases between them. The CDR3 totals 12 residues.

The chain uses TRBV19 and TRBJ2-5, with TRBD1 matching over 8 bases. Germline assignment: CDR1 LNHDA and CDR2 SQIVND (reference sequence). J gave up 4 bases and V 7 bases, and 8 bases lay outside the gene matches. This CDR3 comprises 14 residues. The CDR3 loop reads CASKGRGRLETQYF. The DNA of the CDR3 is TGTGCCAGTAAGGGCAGGGGGCGTTTAGAGACCCAGTACTTC.

This clonotype was seen only a few times. The V call is TRBV5-4, the J call TRBJ2-7; TRBD1 might be the D (6 bases). The CDR3 is 12 residues long. Looked up from germline, CDR1 is SGHNT and CDR2 is YYREEE (reference sequence). V was trimmed by 5 bases and J by 6 bases, leaving 12 bases between them. The CDR3 DNA reads TGTGCCAGCAGTTTCACAGGGTTCGAGCAGTACTTC. Its protein is CASSFTGFEQYF. The full variable domain, completed using reference TRBV5-4 and TRBJ2-7, is ETGVTQSPTHLIKTRGQQVTLRCSSQSGHNTVSWYQQALGQGPQFIFQYYREEENGRGNFPPRFSGLQFPNYSSELNVNALELDDSALYLCASSFTGFEQYFGPGTRLTVT.

This clonotype was found once. The V gene is TRBV6-5, the J gene TRBJ1-2; D might be TRBD1 (6 bases). Germline CDR1 and CDR2: MNHEY and SVGAGI. Trimming took 5 bases from V and 4 from J, leaving 17 bases between them. This CDR3 has 15 residues. CDR3 in amino acids: CASSRPGGPVYGYTF. The CDR3 nucleotides read TGTGCCAGCAGTCGGCCCGGGGGGCCCGTCTATGGCTACACCTTC.

The genes are TRBV24-1 and TRBJ2-2; 8 positions agree with TRBD2. Germline assignment: CDR1 KGHDR and CDR2 SFDVKD. V was clipped by 1 base and J by 4 bases; unmatched bases: 7. This CDR3 comprises 17 residues. The CDR3 DNA follows: TGTGCCACCAGTGATTTTGTATTAGCGGGAAGCACCGGGGAGCTGTTTTTT. It encodes CATSDFVLAGSTGELFF.

The chain uses TRBV6-5 and TRBJ1-4; D may be TRBD1 (5 bases). The V end lost 0 bases, the J end lost 6 bases, and 14 bases lay between the germline ends. The CDR3 extends over 16 amino acids. Germline CDR1 and CDR2: MNHEY and SVGAGI. Here the CDR3 DNA reads TGTGCCAGCAGTTACTCCCCAGCGGGGGGTGATGAAAAACTGTTTTTT. This encodes CASSYSPAGGDEKLFF.

The chain uses TRBV7-9 and TRBJ2-1; D gene ambiguous. This CDR3 region has 13 residues. Germline assignment: CDR1 SEHNR and CDR2 FQNEAQ (reference sequence). V dropped 5 bases and J dropped 8 bases, with 13 bases sitting between them. This chain's CDR3 is CASSAGQPHEQFF. The CDR3 DNA follows: TGTGCCAGCAGCGCCGGTCAGCCCCATGAGCAGTTCTTC.

The chain couples TRBV20-1 to TRBJ1-5; no definite D call. V was cut by 3 bases and J by 1 base, with 1 base left in between. Looked up from germline, CDR1 is DFQATT and CDR2 is SNEGSKA (reference sequence). CDR3 length equals 11 residues. The CDR3 sequence: CSASSNQPQHF. CDR3 nucleotides: TGCAGTGCTAGCAGCAATCAGCCCCAGCATTTT.

This clonotype showed up many times. The rearrangement uses TRBV6-6 and TRBJ2-3; D possibly corresponds to TRBD1 (8 bases). Germline CDR1 is MNHNY and CDR2 is SVGAGI (reference sequence). This CDR3 spans 16 amino acids. Between the trimmed V and J ends, which lost 0 bases and 2 bases, there was a span of 12 bases. CDR3: CASSYSQGGTTDTQYF. Here the CDR3 DNA reads TGTGCCAGCAGTTACTCACAGGGGGGGACCACAGATACGCAGTATTTT.

V is TRBV10-3 and J is TRBJ2-7; the match to TRBD2 covers 8 bases. Germline lookup yields CDR1 ENHRY and CDR2 SYGVKD. After removal of 5 bases from V and 6 bases from J, the junction contained 9 bases not matched to a gene. The CDR3 spans 14 residues. The CDR3 coding sequence is TGTGCCATCAGTCCCTCTAGCGGGTCCCCCGAGCAGTACTTC. This encodes CAISPSSGSPEQYF.

The chain combines TRBV7-9 with TRBJ2-1; TRBD1 is a possible D gene (5 bases). Trimming left V 3 bases short and J 10 bases short, with 19 bases between. The CDR3 totals 15 residues. Germline lookup yields CDR1 SEHNR and CDR2 FQNEAQ (reference sequence). The CDR3 sequence is CASSFSGAKRLEQFF. The CDR3 DNA reads TGTGCCAGCAGCTTCAGTGGGGCTAAGCGACTCGAGCAGTTCTTC. The full variable domain, completed using reference TRBV7-9 and TRBJ2-1, is DTGVSQNPRHKITKRGQNVTFRCDPISEHNRLYWYRQTLGQGPEFLTYFQNEAQLEKSRLLSDRFSAERPKGSFSTLEIQRTEQGDSAMYLCASSFSGAKRLEQFFGPGTRLTVL.

The chain uses TRBV12-3 or TRBV12-4 and TRBJ2-7; 13 positions agree with TRBD2. This CDR3 comprises 15 residues. The trim removed 6 bases at V and 1 base at J, leaving 3 bases unmatched. The CDR3 bases are TGTGCCAGCAGGTCGGGACTAGCGGGGTCCTACGAGCAGTACTTC. Its protein is CASRSGLAGSYEQYF.

The chain recombines TRBV6-2 or TRBV6-3 with TRBJ2-7; 14 bases agree with TRBD2. Germline V CDR1 and CDR2: MNHEY, SVGEGT. V trimming: 5 bases; J trimming: 2 bases; junction bases outside the gene matches: 5. This CDR3 is built from 16 residues. CDR3 DNA: TGTGCCAGCAGTGACCGACTAGCGGGAGGGCCCTACGAGCAGTACTTC. Translation: CASSDRLAGGPYEQYF.

The chain links TRBV20-1 to TRBJ2-7; 7 bases line up with TRBD2. J lost 3 bases, V lost 3 bases, and 17 bases had no gene match. In germline, CDR1 is DFQATT, CDR2 SNEGSKA (reference sequence). This CDR3 region has 17 residues. The DNA for the CDR3 is TGCAGTGCTAGGGGGAGGGAGAAAAGTTGGCTGAACTACGAGCAGTACTTC. This sequence encodes CSARGREKSWLNYEQYF.

This clonotype came up a few times. Being one base from a much bigger clone, this may be a read error. The CDR3 does not end in the conserved phenylalanine or tryptophan, so this is likely a read error. CDR3 bases: TGTGCCAGCGGACAGACCAATCAGCCCCAGCATTCT. Amino acid sequence: CASGQTNQPQHS. V is TRBV6-5 and J is TRBJ1-5; a possible D gene is TRBD1 (6 bases). Germline CDR1 MNHEY, CDR2 SVGAGI. The germline V and J ends were trimmed by 8 bases and 3 bases, with 8 bases remaining between them. The CDR3 length is 12 residues.

This clonotype was seen ten or more times. The chain couples TRBV6-2 or TRBV6-3 to TRBJ1-5; D is uncertain. The germline V gene encodes CDR1 MNHEY and CDR2 SVGEGT. This CDR3 spans 13 amino acids. V was trimmed by 2 bases and J by 6 bases, leaving 8 bases between them. The chain's CDR3 is CASSYRSGQPQHF. CDR3 bases: TGTGCCAGCAGTTACAGGAGTGGTCAGCCCCAGCATTTT.

This chain joins TRBV10-3 and TRBJ1-1, with TRBD1 matching 7 bases. In germline, CDR1 is ENHRY, CDR2 SYGVKD. This CDR3 has 15 residues. V lost 7 bases to trimming and J lost 1 base; unmatched junction nucleotides: 9. The CDR3 spells CAITRQGVENTEAFF. DNA for the CDR3: TGTGCCATCACCAGACAGGGCGTCGAGAACACTGAAGCTTTCTTT.

Only one count was recorded for this clonotype. The chain combines TRBV7-3 with TRBJ2-1; 10 bases map to TRBD2. The V and J ends lost 4 bases and 7 bases, in that order; junction bases with no gene match: 1. The CDR3 loop spans 13 amino acids. Germline CDR1 and CDR2: SGHTA and FQGTGA. CDR3 region: CASSSGLANEQFF. The CDR3 nucleotides read TGTGCCAGCAGCTCGGGACTAGCGAATGAGCAGTTCTTC.

This clonotype was counted ten times or more. The chain combines TRBV7-2 with TRBJ2-7; 7 bases align to TRBD2. The CDR3 has 16 residues. CDR1 SGHTA and CDR2 FQGNSA come from the germline V gene. V shed 3 bases and J 1 base; nucleotides not matched to a gene: 9. The CDR3 here is CASSFPRRGGSYEQYF. DNA of the CDR3: TGTGCCAGCAGCTTCCCCCGACGGGGAGGGTCCTACGAGCAGTACTTC.